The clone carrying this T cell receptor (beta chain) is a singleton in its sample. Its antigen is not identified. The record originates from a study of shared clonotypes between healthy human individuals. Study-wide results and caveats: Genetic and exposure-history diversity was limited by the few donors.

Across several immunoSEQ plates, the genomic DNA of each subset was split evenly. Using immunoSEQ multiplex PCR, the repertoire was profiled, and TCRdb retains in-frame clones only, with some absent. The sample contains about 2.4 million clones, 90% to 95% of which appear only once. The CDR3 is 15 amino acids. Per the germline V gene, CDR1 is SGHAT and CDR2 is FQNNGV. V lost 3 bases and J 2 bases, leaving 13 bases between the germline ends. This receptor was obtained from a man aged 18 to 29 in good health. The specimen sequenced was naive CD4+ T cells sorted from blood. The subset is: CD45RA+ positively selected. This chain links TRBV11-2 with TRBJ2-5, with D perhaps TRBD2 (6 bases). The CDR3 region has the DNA TGTGCCAGCAGCTTTGTAATCGGGGGTCAAGAGACCCAGTACTTC. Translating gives CASSFVIGGQETQYF.